A selection of T cell receptor beta chains follows, all from one sample in a study of shared clonotypes between healthy human individuals. The protocol was immunoSEQ multiplex PCR, while the TCRdb copy is restricted to in-frame clones and leaves out a portion. The sample lists about 2 million clones; about 95% were seen once. Material: naive CD8+ T cells sorted from blood. The receptors originated from a man between 18 and 29 years old in good health. CDR3s include the opening cysteine and the closing phenylalanine or tryptophan. D genes are given only for firm matches. The size entry is marked missing in some rows and otherwise reads once, few, many or a size class.

V gene,J gene,clone size,D gene,CDR3 DNA,CDR3 protein
TRBV5-8,TRBJ2-7,once,TRBD1,TGTGCCAGCAGCCCCCGGGGTGGGACAGGGGACTACGAGCAGTACTTC,CASSPRGGTGDYEQYF
TRBV5-5,TRBJ1-1,-,-,TGTGCCAGCAGCCAGGGTCCGAACACTGAAGCTTTCTTT,CASSQGPNTEAFF
TRBV9,TRBJ2-1,-,TRBD1,TGTGCCAGCAGCCCTAGCCCCCGGACAGGGGATGAGCAGTTCTTC,CASSPSPRTGDEQFF
TRBV4-2,TRBJ1-3,-,TRBD1,TGTGCCAGCAGCCAAGAGGACAGGGCCGACCTCTCTGGAAACACCATATATTTT,CASSQEDRADLSGNTIYF
TRBV18,TRBJ2-5,-,TRBD2,TGTGCCAGCTCGCCTGGGACTAGCGGGGCGCAAGAGACCCAGTACTTC,CASSPGTSGAQETQYF
TRBV4-3,TRBJ2-1,-,TRBD2,TGCGCCAGCAGCCAAGTAAGGAGCGGGGGACACAATGAGCAGTTCTTC,CASSQVRSGGHNEQFF
TRBV19,TRBJ2-7,-,-,TGTGCCAGTAGTATTTATGTTGGGTACGAGCAGTACTTC,CASSIYVGYEQYF
TRBV20-1,TRBJ2-5,once,TRBD2,TGCAGTGTCCTAGCGGAAGAGACCCAGTACTTC,CSVLAEETQYF
TRBV7-9,TRBJ2-7,-,TRBD2,TGTGCCAGCAGCTCTTTCCGACTTGGCGGGGGTTCATACGAGCAGTACTTC,CASSSFRLGGGSYEQYF
TRBV9,TRBJ2-3,-,TRBD2,TGTGCCAGCAGCGGGCTAGCGGGGGGGAGCACAGATACGCAGTATTTT,CASSGLAGGSTDTQYF
TRBV13,TRBJ1-2,once,-,TGTGCCAGCGCGGGGGCGAGGACTAACTATGGCTACACCTTC,CASAGARTNYGYTF
TRBV27,TRBJ2-7,-,-,TGTGCCAGCAGTTTAAAACTGATGAGCTCCTACGAGCAGTACTTC,CASSLKLMSSYEQYF
TRBV7-9,TRBJ2-7,-,-,TGTGCCAGCAGTTCAGGGGTAGTCAGCTACGAGCAGTACTTC,CASSSGVVSYEQYF
TRBV7-3,TRBJ1-2,-,TRBD1,TGTGCCAGCAGCTTAACCCTCGGCAGGGGGCTTTACTATGGCTACACCTTC,CASSLTLGRGLYYGYTF
TRBV7-2,TRBJ1-6,few,-,TGTGCCAGCAGCTCTGACATGGGGGGTTCACCCCTCCACTTT,CASSSDMGGSPLHF
TRBV2,TRBJ2-7,-,-,TGTGCCAGCAGTGACCAGGATAGCGAGCAGTACTTC,CASSDQDSEQYF
TRBV9,TRBJ2-5,-,TRBD2,TGTGCCAGCAGCGTAAGCGGGGGGGCCCCAGAGACCCAGTACTTC,CASSVSGGAPETQYF
TRBV5-8,TRBJ2-3,once,TRBD2,TGTGCCAGCAGCTTGCGGACTAGCGTTACAGATACGCAGTATTTT,CASSLRTSVTDTQYF
TRBV27,TRBJ2-1,-,-,TGTGCCAGCAGTCAGGGTAGCTCCTACAATGAGCAGTTCTTC,CASSQGSSYNEQFF
TRBV4-1,TRBJ2-3,-,-,TGCGCCAGCAGCCCCGATTGGGGCGAGGTAGATACGCAGTATTTT,CASSPDWGEVDTQYF
TRBV28,TRBJ2-7,-,TRBD1,TGTGCCAGCAGCCTGACAGGGAACTCCCACGAGCAGTACTTC,CASSLTGNSHEQYF
TRBV29-1,TRBJ2-7,-,-,TGCAGCGTGGCCCCCTGGGACAACTACGAGCAGTACTTC,CSVAPWDNYEQYF
TRBV5-1,TRBJ2-3,-,-,TGCGCCAGCAGCTTAGTTGTGGGAAGCACAGATACGCAGTATTTT,CASSLVVGSTDTQYF
TRBV2,TRBJ2-7,-,-,TGTGCCAGCCGAGTACCGGACAGCTCCTACGAGCAGTACTTC,CASRVPDSSYEQYF
TRBV7-6,TRBJ1-1,-,-,TGTGCCAGCAGCTTAGAACCGCCGGACAGCCTGAACACTGAAGCTTTCTTT,CASSLEPPDSLNTEAFF